The 19 T cell receptor beta chains below come from one sample, sequenced in a study of cytomegalovirus exposure and HLA in healthy donors. The PCR employed 60 Vbeta primers together with 13 Jbeta primers. The method was immunoSEQ multiplex PCR; TCRdb's version includes in-frame clones alone and lacks a portion of them. This table holds about 88,000 clones, 79% found once. Material: PBMCs. The receptors derive from a man aged 30 to 39 in good health and CMV-seronegative.

V usage is TRBV6-1 and J usage is TRBJ2-3; 12 nucleotides line up with TRBD2. Per germline, CDR1 MNHNS and CDR2 SASEGT. J was trimmed by 4 bases and V by 1 base; bases with no gene match: 0. CDR3 size: 15 residues. CDR3: CASSEGLAGADTQYF. Written as DNA, the CDR3 is TGTGCCAGCAGTGAAGGACTAGCGGGAGCAGATACGCAGTATTTT.

This rearrangement joins TRBV2 to TRBJ2-1; D is possibly TRBD2 (6 bases). The germline CDR1 and CDR2 sequences are SNHLY and FYNNEI. V lost 7 bases, J lost 0 bases, and 13 bases lay in between. This CDR3 is built from 15 residues. The DNA for the CDR3 is TGTGCCAGCATGAATAGCGGTAGCTCCTACAATGAGCAGTTCTTC. This codes for CASMNSGSSYNEQFF.

The chain carries TRBV7-2 and TRBJ1-5; D gene uncertain. With 5 bases removed from V and 6 bases from J, the gap between germline ends came to 17 bases. Per the germline V gene, CDR1 is SGHTA and CDR2 is FQGNSA. The CDR3 totals 15 residues. CDR3 DNA: TGTGCCAGCAGCCAAGAAGGGAGTTGGGCTCAGCCCCAGCATTTT. Translating it yields CASSQEGSWAQPQHF.

The rearrangement uses TRBV2 and TRBJ2-7; tentatively, D is TRBD2 (6 bases). Germline-derived CDR1 and CDR2 are SNHLY and FYNNEI. The CDR3 totals 14 residues. Trimming shortened V by 6 bases and J by 1 base, and 13 bases separated the two germline ends. This CDR3 is CASRWTEGSYEQYF. The CDR3 DNA follows: TGTGCCAGCAGGTGGACGGAGGGTTCCTACGAGCAGTACTTC.

CDR3 sequence (DNA): TGTGCCAGCAGCGTCTGGACAGCCTCTGGAAACACCATATATTTT. Encoded protein: CASSVWTASGNTIYF. The chain recombines TRBV7-8 with TRBJ1-3; TRBD1 is a possible D gene (6 bases). The CDR3 length is 15 residues. The V gene's germline CDR1 is SGHVS and CDR2 FQNEAQ. Trimming took off 5 bases at V and 0 bases at J, with 11 bases between the two ends.

This clone has just one count. This sample includes further DNA sequences coding for the same CDR3. The chain joins TRBV4-1 to TRBJ1-5; D ambiguous. The ends were cut back, 1 base at V and 5 bases at J, with 6 bases in the middle. The CDR3 contains 13 residues. CDR1 MGHRA and CDR2 YSYEKL come from the germline V gene. The CDR3 reads CASSQGGDQPQHF. The DNA of the CDR3 is TGCGCCAGCAGCCAAGGGGGAGATCAGCCCCAGCATTTT.

The chain links TRBV5-8 to TRBJ2-5; the D is unclear. Trimming shortened V by 0 bases and J by 7 bases, and 10 bases separated the two germline ends. The CDR3 spans 13 residues. Germline CDR1 and CDR2: SGHTS and YDEGEE. The CDR3 DNA follows: TGTGCCAGCAGCTTGGAGCCCCGAGGGACCCAGTACTTC. Its protein is CASSLEPRGTQYF.

The chain combines TRBV11-2 with TRBJ2-5; 12 bases map to TRBD2. The CDR3 consists of 14 residues. V was pared by 5 bases and J by 3 bases, with 1 base of the junction left unmatched. Germline lookup yields CDR1 SGHAT and CDR2 FQNNGV. CDR3 in amino acids: CASSGLAGKETQYF. The CDR3 nucleotides read TGTGCCAGCAGCGGACTAGCGGGGAAAGAGACCCAGTACTTC. The whole variable domain, remainder taken from reference TRBV11-2 and TRBJ2-5, is EAGVAQSPRYKIIEKRQSVAFWCNPISGHATLYWYQQILGQGPKLLIQFQNNGVVDDSQLPKDRFSAERLKGVDSTLKIQPAKLEDSAVYLCASSGLAGKETQYFGPGTRLLVL.

The rearrangement joins TRBV30 to TRBJ2-7; 9 positions match TRBD1. The CDR3 has 15 amino acids. The ends lost 6 bases at V and 3 bases at J; junction bases unmatched: 12. Germline CDR1 and CDR2: GTSNPN and SVGIG (reference sequence). The CDR3 DNA follows: TGTGCCTGCTCCCTTGGGACAGGGTCCATCTACGAGCAGTACTTC. Residues: CACSLGTGSIYEQYF.

V and J are TRBV4-2 and TRBJ2-1; 12 bases map to TRBD2. The ends lost 1 base at V and 4 bases at J; junction bases unmatched: 2. The CDR3 sequence is 16 residues long. The germline gives CDR1 LGHNA, CDR2 YNFKEQ. CDR3 region: CASSQGTSGEYNEQFF. The CDR3 nucleotides read TGTGCCAGCAGCCAAGGGACTAGCGGGGAGTACAATGAGCAGTTCTTC.

The J gene is TRBJ1-1, the V gene TRBV18; perhaps TRBD1 as D (5 bases). Trimming removed 4 bases from V and 5 bases from J, with 20 bases in between. The CDR3 consists of 16 residues. The germline CDR1 and CDR2 sequences are KGHSH and LQKENI. This CDR3 reads CASSRGSGGGKTEAFF. The CDR3 coding sequence is TGTGCCAGCTCACGGGGGTCTGGGGGGGGGAAGACTGAAGCTTTCTTT.

The rearrangement joins TRBV14 to TRBJ2-7; 9 bases line up with TRBD1. The CDR3 extends over 15 amino acids. With 0 bases clipped from V and 3 bases from J, the junction kept 3 bases outside the gene matches. The germline V gene encodes CDR1 SGHDN and CDR2 FVKESK. CDR3 residues: CASSQDWTGVYEQYF. The CDR3 nucleotides read TGTGCCAGCAGCCAAGATTGGACAGGGGTCTACGAGCAGTACTTC.

The genes are TRBV9 and TRBJ2-5; TRBD2 aligns across 8 bases. After removal of 1 base from V and 4 bases from J, the junction contained 12 bases not matched to a gene. Looked up from germline, CDR1 is SGDLS and CDR2 is YYNGEE. CDR3 length: 17 residues. The CDR3 spells CASSVRGAGGIGETQYF. In nucleotides, the CDR3 is TGTGCCAGCAGCGTAAGGGGTGCGGGGGGTATCGGAGAGACCCAGTACTTC.

A single count supports this clone. The V and J genes are TRBV6-5 and TRBJ2-7; 8 bases agree with TRBD1. The ends lost 1 base at V and 2 bases at J; junction bases unmatched: 4. Per the germline V gene, CDR1 is MNHEY and CDR2 is SVGAGI. The CDR3 sequence is 15 residues long. The CDR3 DNA is TGTGCCAGCAGTTACTATACGACAGGGGCCTACGAGCAGTACTTC. Residues: CASSYYTTGAYEQYF.

This clone was picked up one time. The chain joins TRBV7-2 to TRBJ1-6; D is perhaps TRBD1 (6 bases). CDR1 is SGHTA and CDR2 is FQGNSA in the germline V gene. V was cut by 1 base and J by 7 bases, with 11 bases left in between. CDR3 length: 15 amino acids. CDR3 in DNA: TGTGCCAGCAGCTTAGACAGGGTCGGGAATTCACCCCTCCACTTT. Translation: CASSLDRVGNSPLHF. Full variable domain (missing parts from reference TRBV7-2 and TRBJ1-6): GAGVSQSPSNKVTEKGKDVELRCDPISGHTALYWYRQSLGQGLEFLIYFQGNSAPDKSGLPSDRFSAERTGGSVSTLTIQRTQQEDSAVYLCASSLDRVGNSPLHFGNGTRLTVT.

In its sample, this clone is large. The chain joins TRBV6-1 to TRBJ1-1, with D hard to call. This CDR3 is 14 amino acids long. V dropped 4 bases and J dropped 4 bases, with 13 bases sitting between them. The germline CDR1 and CDR2 sequences are MNHNS and SASEGT. The CDR3 reads CASSVLAEGTEAFF. In DNA, the CDR3 is TGTGCCAGCAGTGTCCTTGCAGAGGGCACTGAAGCTTTCTTT.

This chain joins TRBV6-1 and TRBJ1-4; D is ambiguous. Trimming took 6 bases from V and 6 from J, leaving 14 bases between them. CDR1 and CDR2 from the germline V gene are MNHNS and SASEGT. The CDR3 spans 14 residues. CDR3 region: CASRIGGLDEKLFF. The CDR3 nucleotides read TGTGCCAGCAGGATAGGAGGGCTGGATGAAAAACTGTTTTTT.

The V gene is TRBV30, the J gene TRBJ1-1; D is undetermined. The germline V gene encodes CDR1 GTSNPN and CDR2 SVGIG (reference sequence). V was shortened by 2 bases and J by 2 bases, with 12 bases between the two germline ends. CDR3 length equals 14 residues. The CDR3: CAWSTPPGNTEAFF. DNA of the CDR3: TGTGCCTGGAGTACCCCCCCGGGAAACACTGAAGCTTTCTTT.

The chain carries TRBV29-1 and TRBJ2-3, with D perhaps matching TRBD2 (5 bases). Germline V gene lookup returns CDR1 SQVTM and CDR2 ANQGSEA. This CDR3 region has 12 residues. Trimming left V 1 base short and J 5 bases short, with 7 bases between. The CDR3 DNA sequence: TGCAGCGTTGAAGCTCGGGGAGATACGCAGTATTTT. Its protein is CSVEARGDTQYF.